Presented here are 31 T cell receptor beta chains from one specimen sequenced in a study of neurological immune-mediated disorders. Via MiXCR, TCRdb re-called the 5' RACE reads, giving one row per CDR3 protein. The sample yields roughly 40,000 distinct CDR3 sequences, more than 2% seen once. The sample was PBMCs. The receptors come from a man over 45 with multiple sclerosis.

In this sample, this clonotype turned up many times. This chain joins TRBV12-3 or TRBV12-4 and TRBJ2-3, with D tentatively TRBD2 (5 bases). The V end lost 3 bases, the J end lost 1 base, and 11 bases lay between the germline ends. The CDR3 is 15 amino acids. The CDR3 is CASSLSTRGTDTQYF. The CDR3 DNA reads TGTGCCAGCAGTTTGAGTACTAGAGGCACAGATACGCAGTATTTT.

By sample share, this clonotype is medium-sized (0.01 to 0.1%). V and J are TRBV5-1 and TRBJ1-2, with TRBD1 identical over 10 bases. Germline trimming cut 4 bases from V and 2 bases from J; bases unmatched to any gene: 8. CDR1 and CDR2 from the germline V gene are SGHRS and YFSETQ. CDR3 length: 16 amino acids. The CDR3 reads CASSTSPGQGNYGYTF. CDR3 DNA: TGCGCCAGCAGCACCTCCCCGGGACAGGGGAACTATGGCTACACCTTC.

This clonotype was counted many times. The V call is TRBV5-5, the J call TRBJ1-2; a possible D gene is TRBD1 (5 bases). In germline, CDR1 is SGHKS, CDR2 YYEKEE (reference sequence). The ends were cut back, 0 bases at V and 0 bases at J, with 9 bases in the middle. The CDR3 covers 15 residues. The DNA for the CDR3 is TGTGCCAGCAGCTTGGTAGGGACGGCTAACTATGGCTACACCTTC. Its protein product is CASSLVGTANYGYTF. Full variable domain (remainder filled in from reference TRBV5-5 and TRBJ1-2): DAGVTQSPTHLIKTRGQQVTLRCSPISGHKSVSWYQQVLGQGPQFIFQYYEKEERGRGNFPDRFSARQFPNYSSELNVNALLLGDSALYLCASSLVGTANYGYTFGSGTRLTVV.

This clonotype showed up just a few times. This clone may be a read error of a much larger clone one base away. V usage is TRBV3-1 and J usage is TRBJ2-5; no clear D gene. The CDR3 covers 12 residues. The germline CDR1 and CDR2 sequences are LGHDT and YNNKEL (reference sequence). The CDR3 DNA follows: TGTGCCAGCAGCAAAGATCGTTGGACCCAGTACTTC. Translated: CASSKDRWTQYF.

This clonotype was observed many times. The J gene is TRBJ2-1, the V gene TRBV7-8, with D perhaps matching TRBD2 (7 bases). This CDR3 spans 16 amino acids. Trimming removed 4 bases at V and 5 bases at J, with 18 bases between. Looked up from germline, CDR1 is SGHVS and CDR2 is FQNEAQ. The CDR3 region is CASSYFVTGRDNEQFF. In DNA, the CDR3 is TGTGCCAGCAGCTATTTTGTCACAGGGAGGGACAATGAGCAGTTCTTC.

This clonotype was picked up many times. The chain combines TRBV20-1 with TRBJ2-2; 12 nucleotides match TRBD2. This CDR3 has 16 residues. The V and J ends lost 3 bases and 1 base, in that order; junction bases with no gene match: 3. The germline V gene has CDR1 DFQATT and CDR2 SNEGSKA (reference sequence). CDR3 in amino acids: CSARRGLAGNTGELFF. As DNA, the CDR3 is TGCAGTGCTAGGCGGGGACTAGCGGGGAACACCGGGGAGCTGTTTTTT.

This clonotype has a count of ten or more. This chain connects TRBV6-5 to TRBJ2-7, with D perhaps TRBD2 (7 bases). CDR1 is MNHEY, CDR2 SVGAGI, per germline. V lost 6 bases to trimming and J lost 3 bases, with 18 bases between them. The CDR3 is 15 amino acids. CDR3 sequence reads: CASRNLWGGLYEQYF. In nucleotides, the CDR3 is TGTGCCAGCAGGAACCTTTGGGGGGGGCTCTACGAGCAGTACTTC.

This clonotype was found many times. The chain joins TRBV12-3 or TRBV12-4 to TRBJ2-3, with 7 bases lining up with TRBD1. V shed 6 bases and J 3 bases; nucleotides not matched to a gene: 6. The CDR3 contains 14 residues. For the CDR3, the DNA is TGTGCCAGCAGCAGACAGGGTTTTACAGATACGCAGTATTTT. It translates to CASSRQGFTDTQYF.

This clonotype has a count of ten or more. The chain links TRBV9 to TRBJ1-6; no reliable D call. The CDR3 loop spans 14 amino acids. The V end was cut by 0 bases, the J end by 7 bases, with 8 bases between. The germline V gene has CDR1 SGDLS and CDR2 YYNGEE. CDR3 region: CASSVEAENSPLHF. The DNA for the CDR3 is TGTGCCAGCAGCGTAGAGGCAGAGAATTCACCCCTCCACTTT.

Of note for this clonotype: A much larger clonotype is one base distant, so this may be a read error. As the CDR3 is not closed by the conserved phenylalanine or tryptophan, this likely results from a read error. The chain employs TRBV5-6 and TRBJ1-2, with D tentatively TRBD1 (6 bases). V lost 4 bases, J lost 1 base, and 11 bases lay in between. CDR1 and CDR2 (germline): SGHDT, YYEEEE. The CDR3 is made up of 14 amino acids. Here the CDR3 DNA reads TGTGCCAGCAGCCGAGGACAGATTAACTATGGCTACACCTGC. Translated, it gives CASSRGQINYGYTC.

This clonotype was observed many times. The J gene is TRBJ1-5, the V gene TRBV4-1; D gene uncertain. The CDR3 loop spans 15 amino acids. V was cut by 1 base and J by 4 bases, with 11 bases left in between. Germline V gene lookup returns CDR1 MGHRA and CDR2 YSYEKL. DNA of the CDR3: TGCGCCAGCAGCCAAGTTGAGACGGATAATCAGCCCCAGCATTTT. Protein product: CASSQVETDNQPQHF.

The rearrangement links TRBV20-1 to TRBJ2-3, with 9 nucleotides matching TRBD1. V trimming: 5 bases; J trimming: 0 bases; junction bases outside the gene matches: 3. Germline assignment: CDR1 DFQATT and CDR2 SNEGSKA (reference sequence). This CDR3 region has 14 residues. This chain's CDR3 is CSAAGTGSTDTQYF. The CDR3, as DNA: TGCAGTGCTGCCGGGACAGGGAGCACAGATACGCAGTATTTT.

This clonotype appeared many times. The J gene is TRBJ1-5, the V gene TRBV27, with TRBD1 matching over 7 bases. The germline V gene has CDR1 MNHEY and CDR2 SMNVEV (reference sequence). The CDR3 sequence is 14 residues long. Trimming took 5 bases from V and 5 from J; bases not matched to a gene: 6. CDR3 sequence (DNA): TGTGCCAGCAGTCCCGACAGGGCCTATCAGCCCCAGCATTTT. Protein sequence: CASSPDRAYQPQHF.

This clonotype was recorded at least ten times. The chain couples TRBV5-1 to TRBJ2-1; the match to TRBD1 covers 7 bases. The germline CDR1 and CDR2 sequences are SGHRS and YFSETQ. Trimming at V came to 0 bases and at J to 4 bases, leaving 10 bases not matched to a gene. The CDR3 runs to 17 residues. The CDR3, as DNA: TGCGCCAGCAGCTTGGGCCCCGGGACAGTTCCTTACAATGAGCAGTTCTTC. Translated: CASSLGPGTVPYNEQFF.

Many counts were recorded for this clonotype. V and J are TRBV11-2 and TRBJ2-1, with no clear D. Germline loops: CDR1 SGHAT, CDR2 FQNNGV. The length of the CDR3 is 16 residues. V was cut by 0 bases and J by 3 bases, with 12 bases left in between. The CDR3 region has the DNA TGTGCCAGCAGCTTAGAACCCAGCCCCCACTACAATGAGCAGTTCTTC. As protein: CASSLEPSPHYNEQFF.

By its share, this clonotype is medium-sized. The genes are TRBV7-8 and TRBJ1-4; weak D call: TRBD1 (5 bases). This CDR3 region has 12 residues. The germline CDR1 and CDR2 sequences are SGHVS and FQNEAQ. Between the trimmed V and J ends, which lost 2 bases and 8 bases, there was a span of 6 bases. CDR3 DNA sequence: TGTGCCAGCAGCTTAAACAGGGAAAAACTGTTTTTT. Translating gives CASSLNREKLFF.

This clonotype was detected ten times or more. The chain couples TRBV15 to TRBJ2-7; 9 bases agree with TRBD2. The V gene's germline CDR1 is LNHNV and CDR2 YYDKDF (reference sequence). CDR3 length: 15 amino acids. The V and J ends lost 3 bases and 3 bases, in that order; junction bases with no gene match: 6. CDR3 sequence reads: CATSRVAGALYEQYF. Written as DNA, the CDR3 is TGTGCCACCAGCAGGGTAGCGGGGGCCCTCTACGAGCAGTACTTC. The variable domain in full, with the rest retrieved from reference TRBV15 and TRBJ2-7, is DAMVIQNPRYQVTQFGKPVTLSCSQTLNHNVMYWYQQKSSQAPKLLFHYYDKDFNNEADTPDNFQSRRPNTSFCFLDIRSPGLGDTAMYLCATSRVAGALYEQYFGPGTRLTVT.

In its sample, this clonotype was seen many times. This chain joins TRBV20-1 and TRBJ1-2; 9 bases align to TRBD1. The V gene's germline CDR1 is DFQATT and CDR2 SNEGSKA (reference sequence). V shed 0 bases and J 7 bases; nucleotides not matched to a gene: 6. The CDR3 has 14 residues. The DNA for the CDR3 is TGCAGTGCTAGAGATCTCTGGACAGGGGCTGGCTACACCTTC. Protein product: CSARDLWTGAGYTF.

This clonotype appeared many times. The chain's CDR3 is CSARRDSQETQYF. In DNA form, the CDR3 reads TGCAGTGCTAGAAGGGACAGCCAAGAGACCCAGTACTTC. The gene calls are TRBV20-1 and TRBJ2-5; 7 bases line up with TRBD1. Unmatched junction bases numbered 1, after V lost 2 bases and J lost 1 base. The germline gives CDR1 DFQATT, CDR2 SNEGSKA (reference sequence). The length of the CDR3 is 13 residues.

Regarding this clonotype: Possible read error: a much larger clone is one base away. The chain links TRBV27 to TRBJ1-5; D is unclear. The CDR3 runs 13 residues. The ends were cut back, 5 bases at V and 7 bases at J, with 12 bases in the middle. In germline, CDR1 is MNHEY, CDR2 SMNVEV (reference sequence). The DNA of the CDR3 is TGTGCCAGCAGTCCAAGAATCGGGCAGCCCCAGCATTTT. It is translated as CASSPRIGQPQHF.

Many counts were recorded for this clonotype. The chain links TRBV6-1 to TRBJ2-1; 8 positions match TRBD1. Germline V CDR1 and CDR2: MNHNS, SASEGT. The CDR3 spans 15 residues. V lost 6 bases to trimming and J lost 6 bases; unmatched junction nucleotides: 10. CDR3: CASSPGGQGRNEQFF. CDR3 coding DNA: TGTGCCAGCAGCCCCGGAGGACAGGGCCGCAATGAGCAGTTCTTC.

This clonotype was seen at least ten times. The V call is TRBV20-1, the J call TRBJ2-5, with D maybe TRBD2 (6 bases). V lost 0 bases and J 1 base, leaving 12 bases between the germline ends. Per germline, CDR1 DFQATT and CDR2 SNEGSKA (reference sequence). The CDR3 has 15 residues. CDR3 residues: CSARDRGTPQETQYF. As DNA, the CDR3 is TGCAGTGCTAGAGATCGGGGGACGCCCCAAGAGACCCAGTACTTC.

This clonotype was observed many times. The V call is TRBV6-2 or TRBV6-3, the J call TRBJ2-3; the D gene is possibly TRBD2 (5 bases). V dropped 4 bases and J dropped 0 bases, with 8 bases sitting between them. CDR3 length: 14 amino acids. Germline V lookup: CDR1 MNHEY, CDR2 SVGEGT. CDR3 in DNA: TGTGCCAGCAGTTTCCTAGCTAGCACAGATACGCAGTATTTT. Protein: CASSFLASTDTQYF.

This clonotype was found many times. This chain connects TRBV7-2 to TRBJ2-1; D call uncertain. The V gene lost 3 bases and the J gene lost 7 bases, with 19 bases spanning the gap. This CDR3 spans 16 amino acids. CDR1 and CDR2 (germline): SGHTA, FQGNSA. For the CDR3, the DNA is TGTGCCAGCAGCTTCATGACGAGGCTCCTGCGGAATGAGCAGTTCTTC. Protein product: CASSFMTRLLRNEQFF.

This clonotype came up many times. The rearrangement links TRBV7-6 to TRBJ1-3; D is possibly TRBD1 (5 bases). The germline gives CDR1 SGHVS, CDR2 FNYEAQ. There are 15 residues in the CDR3. The V end was cut by 0 bases, the J end by 1 base, with 7 bases between. The CDR3 DNA reads TGTGCCAGCAGCTTAGCTAGGGGATCTGGAAACACCATATATTTT. Protein: CASSLARGSGNTIYF.

There are many counts of this clonotype. The chain is built from TRBV11-3 and TRBJ2-5; D remains unclear. Germline lookup yields CDR1 SGHNT and CDR2 YENEEA. This CDR3 contains 15 residues. The germline V and J ends were trimmed by 2 bases and 0 bases, with 10 bases remaining between them. Here the CDR3 reads CASSLRLTDQETQYF. CDR3 in DNA: TGTGCCAGCAGCTTAAGGTTAACAGACCAAGAGACCCAGTACTTC. The full variable domain, completed using reference TRBV11-3 and TRBJ2-5, is EAGVVQSPRYKIIEKKQPVAFWCNPISGHNTLYWYLQNLGQGPELLIRYENEEAVDDSQLPKDRFSAERLKGVDSTLKIQPAELGDSAVYLCASSLRLTDQETQYFGPGTRLLVL.

This clonotype was observed at least ten times. The chain uses TRBV7-2 and TRBJ1-4; no clear D gene. V was pared by 5 bases and J by 0 bases, with 7 bases between. This CDR3 spans 14 amino acids. Germline V gene data show CDR1 as SGHTA and CDR2 as FQGNSA. CDR3 region: CASSVTTTNEKLFF. The CDR3 DNA reads TGTGCCAGCAGCGTTACAACAACTAATGAAAAACTGTTTTTT.

The table lists this clonotype with many counts. The chain combines TRBV29-1 with TRBJ1-2, with a possible D match to TRBD1 (5 bases). The CDR3 has 15 residues. The V end lost 1 base, the J end lost 6 bases, and 18 bases lay between the germline ends. Looked up from germline, CDR1 is SQVTM and CDR2 is ANQGSEA. In nucleotides, the CDR3 is TGCAGCGTTGAAGTGTTCTCGGAGGGGCGAAATGGCTACACCTTC. This translates into CSVEVFSEGRNGYTF.

This clonotype was observed many times. The rearrangement links TRBV5-1 to TRBJ1-5; 8 nucleotides align to TRBD1. The CDR3 spans 15 residues. The trim removed 4 bases at V and 7 bases at J, leaving 10 bases unmatched. CDR1 SGHRS and CDR2 YFSETQ come from the germline V gene. The CDR3 DNA is TGCGCCAGCAGCCCAGACAGGGGAGGAGGGCAGCCCCAGCATTTT. Residues: CASSPDRGGGQPQHF.

This clonotype was seen repeatedly, ten times or more. The chain carries TRBV20-1 and TRBJ2-1; D possibly corresponds to TRBD2 (6 bases). The V and J ends lost 4 bases and 8 bases respectively, with 24 bases between them. The CDR3 has 16 residues. Germline loops: CDR1 DFQATT, CDR2 SNEGSKA (reference sequence). CDR3 region: CSAIVYSGVSSDEQFF. CDR3 DNA: TGCAGTGCTATTGTTTATAGCGGCGTTTCAAGCGATGAGCAGTTCTTC.

This clonotype has ten or more counts. This chain joins TRBV7-9 and TRBJ2-7; 9 nucleotides line up with TRBD1. The CDR3 is 14 amino acids. V shed 5 bases and J 5 bases; nucleotides not matched to a gene: 7. The germline CDR1 and CDR2 sequences are SEHNR and FQNEAQ (reference sequence). CDR3 coding DNA: TGTGCCAGCAGCCCCCGGGACAGGGACCACGAGCAGTACTTC. Its translation: CASSPRDRDHEQYF.